This T cell receptor (beta chain) is from a study of PD-1 blockade in classical Hodgkin lymphoma. Study-wide results and caveats: Although disease activity or prior therapy may be involved, causes of the repertoire differences remain undefined.

Assay: immunoSEQ multiplex PCR; the TCRdb copy retains only in-frame clones and omits some. The table lists under 30,000 clones, about 70% of them singletons. Each patient experienced a relapse that followed autologous stem cell transplantation, and brentuximab vedotin exposure varied. Best response was recorded as complete response, partial response or progressive disease. As for this clone: Antigen: not known.

Source: peripheral blood mononuclear cells (PBMCs), taken before the second cycle of nivolumab. This TCR came from a human donor with classical Hodgkin lymphoma.

CDR3 sequence: CASSRNRGSAGNTIYF. CDR3 bases: TGCGCCAGCAGCCGAAACAGGGGAAGTGCCGGAAACACCATATATTTT. The V and J genes are TRBV4-3 and TRBJ1-3; 7 bases align to TRBD1. The CDR3 runs 16 residues. Germline CDR1 reads LGHNA; CDR2 reads YSLEER. Germline trimming cut 4 bases from V and 4 bases from J; bases unmatched to any gene: 10.